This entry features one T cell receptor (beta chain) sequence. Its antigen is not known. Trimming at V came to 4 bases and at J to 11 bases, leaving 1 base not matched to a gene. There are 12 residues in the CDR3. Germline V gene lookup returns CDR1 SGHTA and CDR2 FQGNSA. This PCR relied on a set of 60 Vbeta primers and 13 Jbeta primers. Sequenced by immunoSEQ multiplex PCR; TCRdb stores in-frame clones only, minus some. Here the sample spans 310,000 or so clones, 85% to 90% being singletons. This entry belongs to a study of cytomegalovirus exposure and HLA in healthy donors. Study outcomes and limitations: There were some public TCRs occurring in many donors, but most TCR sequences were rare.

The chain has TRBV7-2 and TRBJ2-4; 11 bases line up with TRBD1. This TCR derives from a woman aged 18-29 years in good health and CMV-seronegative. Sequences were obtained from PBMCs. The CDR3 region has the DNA TGTGCCAGCAGCTGGACAGGGGGCGTTCAGTACTTC. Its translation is CASSWTGGVQYF.